The present TCR beta chain was sequenced within a study of blood T cells in healthy people across ages. For the second PCR, which ran for about 6 to 11 cycles, a sample-barcoded 5' primer and a J-beta primer mix were used. Using its own MiXCR run on the 5' RACE reads, TCRdb lists one record per CDR3 protein. The sample records roughly 860,000 distinct CDR3 sequences, under 80% being singletons. The ends were cut back, 3 bases at V and 9 bases at J, with 15 bases in the middle. The CDR3 is 13 residues long. Per germline, CDR1 DFQATT and CDR2 SNEGSKA (reference sequence). At least ten counts were recorded for this clonotype.

The chain uses TRBV20-1 and TRBJ2-1; maybe TRBD2 (6 bases). This TCR came from a man aged 30-40 years in good health. Specimen: blood. The CDR3 region is CSARTRSFGEQFF. CDR3 sequence (DNA): TGCAGTGCTAGGACTAGGTCGTTTGGTGAGCAGTTCTTC.